This entry lists 6 T cell receptor beta chains sequenced from one sample in a study of cytomegalovirus exposure and HLA in healthy donors. Measured with immunoSEQ multiplex PCR; TCRdb has only the in-frame clones, and not every one. The repertoire holds 80,000 to 90,000 clones, with 95% to 98% as singletons. The sequenced sample was PBMCs. These receptors were taken from a man between 18 and 29 years old in good health and CMV-seronegative.

V and J are TRBV30 and TRBJ1-5, with a possible D match to TRBD1 (5 bases). Trimming took 2 bases from V and 9 from J, leaving 20 bases between them. The CDR3 length is 15 residues. CDR1 is GTSNPN, CDR2 SVGIG, per germline (reference sequence). The CDR3 reads CAWSPPDKSSRPQHF. In nucleotides, the CDR3 is TGTGCCTGGAGTCCCCCGGACAAGTCATCACGGCCCCAGCATTTT.

The chain recombines TRBV19 with TRBJ1-1; D uncertain. Germline assignment: CDR1 LNHDA and CDR2 SQIVND (reference sequence). Trimming took 6 bases from V and 1 from J, leaving 9 bases between them. This CDR3 has 13 residues. CDR3 DNA sequence: TGTGCCAGTAGAGTCGAGGGGAACACTGAAGCTTTCTTT. Its translation is CASRVEGNTEAFF.

Only one count was recorded for this clone. The chain couples TRBV11-2 to TRBJ2-1; D perhaps matches TRBD2 (7 bases). The germline CDR1 and CDR2 sequences are SGHAT and FQNNGV. With 5 bases removed from V and 7 bases from J, the gap between germline ends came to 18 bases. CDR3 size: 15 residues. CDR3 residues: CASSLGGGRLNEQFF. The DNA of the CDR3 is TGTGCCAGCAGCCTCGGCGGGGGCCGACTAAATGAGCAGTTCTTC.

V is TRBV11-3 and J is TRBJ2-1; no clear D gene. V dropped 3 bases and J dropped 0 bases, with 9 bases sitting between them. The germline V gene has CDR1 SGHNT and CDR2 YENEEA. The CDR3 extends over 15 amino acids. CDR3: CASSLYSLSYNEQFF. CDR3 coding DNA: TGTGCCAGCAGCTTGTACAGCCTCTCCTACAATGAGCAGTTCTTC.

This CDR3 reads CASSIGTSGSWETQYF. The CDR3 bases are TGTGCCAGCAGCATCGGGACTAGCGGGAGTTGGGAGACCCAGTACTTC. The chain has TRBV11-2 and TRBJ2-5; 14 positions agree with TRBD2. The CDR3 sequence is 16 residues long. The trim removed 5 bases at V and 5 bases at J, leaving 7 bases unmatched. Germline V gene lookup returns CDR1 SGHAT and CDR2 FQNNGV.

The V and J genes are TRBV5-1 and TRBJ2-7, with 9 bases that match TRBD2. The CDR3 runs to 14 residues. Per germline, CDR1 SGHRS and CDR2 YFSETQ. V trimming: 5 bases; J trimming: 4 bases; junction bases outside the gene matches: 7. CDR3 DNA sequence: TGCGCCAGCAGGGGCACGCTAGCGGGATACGAGCAGTACTTC. It yields the protein CASRGTLAGYEQYF.